Listed here are 7 T cell receptor beta chains from one sample, sequenced in a study of CD4+ T cells in melanoma. This table comes from immunoSEQ multiplex PCR, and its TCRdb copy is limited to in-frame clones, with some not included. The sample holds some 50,000 clones, 85% to 90% seen once. The sequenced sample was peripheral blood. These receptors were taken from a human donor with melanoma.

The V and J genes are TRBV7-9 and TRBJ2-1, with 7 positions matching TRBD1. The germline CDR1 and CDR2 sequences are SEHNR and FQNEAQ (reference sequence). The CDR3 covers 16 residues. The V segment lost 4 bases and the J segment 5 bases; nucleotides outside the gene matches: 11. CDR3 protein: CASSSPLGGIHNEQFF. The CDR3, as DNA: TGTGCCAGCAGCTCCCCGCTAGGGGGCATACACAATGAGCAGTTCTTC. The full variable domain, with the rest looked up from reference TRBV7-9 and TRBJ2-1, is DTGVSQNPRHKITKRGQNVTFRCDPISEHNRLYWYRQTLGQGPEFLTYFQNEAQLEKSRLLSDRFSAERPKGSFSTLEIQRTEQGDSAMYLCASSSPLGGIHNEQFFGPGTRLTVL.

The chain combines TRBV10-3 with TRBJ2-6, with TRBD2 matching 7 bases. The V gene end was trimmed by 8 bases and the J gene end by 2 bases; junction bases not matched to a gene: 3. There are 14 residues in the CDR3. The germline CDR1 and CDR2 sequences are ENHRY and SYGVKD. The CDR3 region has the DNA TGTGCCATCTACAGCGGGGCTGGGGCCAACGTCCTGACTTTC. Translation: CAIYSGAGANVLTF.

This chain joins TRBV5-1 and TRBJ2-7; D tentatively reads TRBD1 or TRBD2 (6 bases each). Germline V gene sequence: CDR1 SGHRS, CDR2 YFSETQ. CDR3 length: 16 amino acids. The V gene lost 0 bases and the J gene lost 8 bases, with 21 bases spanning the gap. DNA for the CDR3: TGCGCCAGCAGCTTGGTCGGGGGCACGCTACGTGTGAAGCAGTACTTC. Its protein product is CASSLVGGTLRVKQYF.

The genes are TRBV28 and TRBJ1-2; perhaps TRBD1 as D (5 bases). This CDR3 spans 13 amino acids. V lost 3 bases and J lost 4, with 9 bases in between. Germline V gene data show CDR1 as MDHEN and CDR2 as SYDVKM. CDR3 residues: CASSLTEAYGYTF. The CDR3 nucleotides are TGTGCCAGCAGTTTGACAGAGGCCTATGGCTACACCTTC.

The chain carries TRBV18 and TRBJ1-1; the match to TRBD1 covers 12 bases. With V trimmed by 5 bases and J by 4 bases, 5 bases remained unmatched. The germline V gene encodes CDR1 KGHSH and CDR2 LQKENI. The CDR3 loop spans 15 amino acids. The CDR3 loop reads CASSAGTGGFTEAFF. As DNA, the CDR3 is TGTGCCAGCTCAGCGGGGACAGGGGGCTTCACTGAAGCTTTCTTT.

This chain links TRBV5-6 with TRBJ2-3; no reliable D call. This CDR3 contains 13 residues. Germline V gives CDR1 SGHDT, CDR2 YYEEEE. V lost 4 bases, J lost 3 bases, and 9 bases lay in between. The DNA for the CDR3 is TGTGCCAGCAGCCCGGCCGGGACAGATACGCAGTATTTT. Amino acid sequence: CASSPAGTDTQYF.

V and J are TRBV28 and TRBJ1-5; TRBD1 is a possible D gene (6 bases). V lost 5 bases and J lost 9, with 17 bases in between. This CDR3 has 14 residues. In germline, CDR1 is MDHEN, CDR2 SYDVKM. CDR3 sequence reads: CASSPGQLNGPQHF. The DNA for the CDR3 is TGTGCCAGCAGTCCTGGACAGCTCAATGGGCCCCAGCATTTT.